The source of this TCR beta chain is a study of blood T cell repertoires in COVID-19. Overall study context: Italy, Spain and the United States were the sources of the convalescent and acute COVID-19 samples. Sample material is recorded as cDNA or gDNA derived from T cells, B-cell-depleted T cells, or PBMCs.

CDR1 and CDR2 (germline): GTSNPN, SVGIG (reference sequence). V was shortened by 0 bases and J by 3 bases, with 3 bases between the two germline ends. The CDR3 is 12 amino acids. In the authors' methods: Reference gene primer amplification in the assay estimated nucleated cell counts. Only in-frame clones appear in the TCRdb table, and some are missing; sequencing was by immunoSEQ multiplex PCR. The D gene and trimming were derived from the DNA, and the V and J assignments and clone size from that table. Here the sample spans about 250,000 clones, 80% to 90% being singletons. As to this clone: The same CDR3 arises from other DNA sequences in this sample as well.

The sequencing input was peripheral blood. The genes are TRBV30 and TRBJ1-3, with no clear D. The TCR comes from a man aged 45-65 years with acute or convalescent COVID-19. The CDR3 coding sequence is TGTGCCTGGAGTGTACTTGGAAACACCATATATTTT. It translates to CAWSVLGNTIYF.